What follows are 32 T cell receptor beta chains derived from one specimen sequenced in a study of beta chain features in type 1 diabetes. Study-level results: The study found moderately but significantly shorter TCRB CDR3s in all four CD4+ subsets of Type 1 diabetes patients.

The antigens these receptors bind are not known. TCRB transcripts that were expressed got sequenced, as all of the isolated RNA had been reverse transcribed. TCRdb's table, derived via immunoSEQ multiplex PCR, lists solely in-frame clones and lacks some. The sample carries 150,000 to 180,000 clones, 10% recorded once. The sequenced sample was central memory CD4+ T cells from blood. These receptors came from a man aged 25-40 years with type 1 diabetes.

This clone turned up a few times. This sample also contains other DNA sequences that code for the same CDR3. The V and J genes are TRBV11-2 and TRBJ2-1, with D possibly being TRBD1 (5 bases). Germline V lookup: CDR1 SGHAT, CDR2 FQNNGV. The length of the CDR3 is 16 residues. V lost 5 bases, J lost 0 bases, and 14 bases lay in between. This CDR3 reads CASSPLRGPSYNEQFF. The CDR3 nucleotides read TGTGCCAGCAGCCCACTAAGGGGTCCCTCCTACAATGAGCAGTTCTTC.

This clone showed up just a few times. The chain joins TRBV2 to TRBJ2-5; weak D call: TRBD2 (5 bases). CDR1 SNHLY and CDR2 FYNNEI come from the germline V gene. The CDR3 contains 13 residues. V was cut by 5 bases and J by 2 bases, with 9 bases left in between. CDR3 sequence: CASSLDSQETQYF. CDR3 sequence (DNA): TGTGCCAGCAGTCTGGACTCGCAAGAGACCCAGTACTTC.

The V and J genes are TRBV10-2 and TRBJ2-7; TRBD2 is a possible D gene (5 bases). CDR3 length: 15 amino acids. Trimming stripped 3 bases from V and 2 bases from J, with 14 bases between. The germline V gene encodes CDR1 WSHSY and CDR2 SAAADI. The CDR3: CASSDSGGKAYEQYF. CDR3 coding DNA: TGCGCCAGCAGTGATTCCGGAGGAAAAGCCTACGAGCAGTACTTC.

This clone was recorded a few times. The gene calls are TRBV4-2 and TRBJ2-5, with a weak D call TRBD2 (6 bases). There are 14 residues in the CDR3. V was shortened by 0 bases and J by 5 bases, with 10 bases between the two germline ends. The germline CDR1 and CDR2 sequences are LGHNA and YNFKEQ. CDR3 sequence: CASSQEVAGETQYF. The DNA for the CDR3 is TGTGCCAGCAGCCAAGAGGTTGCGGGGGAGACCCAGTACTTC.

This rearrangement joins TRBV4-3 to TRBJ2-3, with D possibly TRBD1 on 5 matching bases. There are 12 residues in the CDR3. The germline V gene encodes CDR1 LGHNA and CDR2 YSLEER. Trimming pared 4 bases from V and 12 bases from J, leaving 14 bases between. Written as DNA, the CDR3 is TGCGCCAGCAGCCCAGGGAACTTTCTTCAGTATTTT. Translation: CASSPGNFLQYF.

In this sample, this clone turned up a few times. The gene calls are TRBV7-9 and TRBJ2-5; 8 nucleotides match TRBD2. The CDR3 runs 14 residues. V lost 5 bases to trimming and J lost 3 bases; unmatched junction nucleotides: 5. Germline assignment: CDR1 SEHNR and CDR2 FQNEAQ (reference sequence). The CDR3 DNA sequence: TGTGCCAGCAGCAAACTAGCGGAAGAAGAGACCCAGTACTTC. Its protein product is CASSKLAEEETQYF.

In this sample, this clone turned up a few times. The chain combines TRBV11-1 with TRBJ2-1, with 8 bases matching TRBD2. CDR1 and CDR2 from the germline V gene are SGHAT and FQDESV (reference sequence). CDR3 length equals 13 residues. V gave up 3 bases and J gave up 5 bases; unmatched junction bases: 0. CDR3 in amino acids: CASSLGLDNEQFF. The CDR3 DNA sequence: TGTGCCAGCAGCTTGGGACTAGACAATGAGCAGTTCTTC. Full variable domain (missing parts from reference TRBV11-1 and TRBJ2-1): EAEVAQSPRYKITEKSQAVAFWCDPISGHATLYWYRQILGQGPELLVQFQDESVVDDSQLPKDRFSAERLKGVDSTLKIQPAELGDSAMYLCASSLGLDNEQFFGPGTRLTVL.

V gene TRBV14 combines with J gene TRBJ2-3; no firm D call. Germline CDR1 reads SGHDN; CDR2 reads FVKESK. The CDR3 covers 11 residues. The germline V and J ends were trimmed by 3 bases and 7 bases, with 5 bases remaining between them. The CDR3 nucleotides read TGTGCCAGCAGCCAGTCTCATACGCAGTATTTT. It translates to CASSQSHTQYF.

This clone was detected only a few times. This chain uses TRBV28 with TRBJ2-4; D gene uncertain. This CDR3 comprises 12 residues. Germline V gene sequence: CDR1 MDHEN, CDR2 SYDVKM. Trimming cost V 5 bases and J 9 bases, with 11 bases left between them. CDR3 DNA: TGTGCCAGCAGTCCCCAAACAACCATTCAGTACTTC. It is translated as CASSPQTTIQYF.

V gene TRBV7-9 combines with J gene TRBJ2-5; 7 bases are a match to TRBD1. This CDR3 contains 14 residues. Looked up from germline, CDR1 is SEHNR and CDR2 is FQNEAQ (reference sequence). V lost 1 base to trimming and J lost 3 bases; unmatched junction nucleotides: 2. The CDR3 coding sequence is TGTGCCAGCAGCTTAGACGGGACAGAAGAGACCCAGTACTTC. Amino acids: CASSLDGTEETQYF.

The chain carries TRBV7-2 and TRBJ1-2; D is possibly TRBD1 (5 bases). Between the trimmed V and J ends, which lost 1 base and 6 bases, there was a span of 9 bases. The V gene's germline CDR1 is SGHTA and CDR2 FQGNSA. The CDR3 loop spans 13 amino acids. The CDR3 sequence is CASSLVTANGYTF. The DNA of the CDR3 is TGTGCCAGCAGCTTAGTGACAGCTAATGGCTACACCTTC.

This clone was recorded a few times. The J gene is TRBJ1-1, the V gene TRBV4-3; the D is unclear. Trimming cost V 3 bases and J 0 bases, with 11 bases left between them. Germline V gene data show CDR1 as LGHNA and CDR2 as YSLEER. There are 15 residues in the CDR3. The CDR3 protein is CASSHAVGLNTEAFF. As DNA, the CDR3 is TGCGCCAGCAGCCACGCCGTCGGGTTGAACACTGAAGCTTTCTTT.

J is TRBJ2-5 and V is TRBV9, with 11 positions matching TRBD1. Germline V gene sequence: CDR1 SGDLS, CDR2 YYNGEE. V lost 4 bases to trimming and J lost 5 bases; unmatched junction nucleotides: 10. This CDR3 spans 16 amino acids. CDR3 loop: CASSPPPGTGGETQYF. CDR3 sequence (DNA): TGTGCCAGCAGCCCACCACCCGGGACAGGGGGGGAGACCCAGTACTTC.

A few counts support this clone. The CDR3 sequence is CASSVGLPYEQYF. As DNA, the CDR3 is TGTGCCAGCAGCGTGGGACTCCCCTACGAGCAGTACTTC. V and J are TRBV11-1 and TRBJ2-7, with a possible D match to TRBD2 (6 bases). This CDR3 comprises 13 residues. Germline V gene sequence: CDR1 SGHAT, CDR2 FQDESV (reference sequence). V lost 5 bases and J 2 bases, leaving 10 bases between the germline ends.

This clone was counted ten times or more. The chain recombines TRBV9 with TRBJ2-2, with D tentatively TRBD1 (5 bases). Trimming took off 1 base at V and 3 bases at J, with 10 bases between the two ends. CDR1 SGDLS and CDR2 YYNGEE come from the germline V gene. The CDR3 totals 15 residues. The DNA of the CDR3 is TGTGCCAGCAGCGTACAGGGAAGAGACACCGGGGAGCTGTTTTTT. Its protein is CASSVQGRDTGELFF.

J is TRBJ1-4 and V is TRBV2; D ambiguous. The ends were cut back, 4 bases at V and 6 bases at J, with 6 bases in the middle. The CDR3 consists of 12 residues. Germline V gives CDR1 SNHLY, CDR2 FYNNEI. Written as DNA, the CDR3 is TGTGCCAGCAGTGTGGCAGATGAAAAACTGTTTTTT. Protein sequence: CASSVADEKLFF.

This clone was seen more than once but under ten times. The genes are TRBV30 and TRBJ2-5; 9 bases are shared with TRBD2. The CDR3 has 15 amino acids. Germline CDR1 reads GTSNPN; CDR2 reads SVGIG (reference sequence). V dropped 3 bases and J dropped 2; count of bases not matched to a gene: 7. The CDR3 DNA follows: TGTGCCTGGAGACAAAAGACTAGCGGACAAGAGACCCAGTACTTC. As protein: CAWRQKTSGQETQYF.

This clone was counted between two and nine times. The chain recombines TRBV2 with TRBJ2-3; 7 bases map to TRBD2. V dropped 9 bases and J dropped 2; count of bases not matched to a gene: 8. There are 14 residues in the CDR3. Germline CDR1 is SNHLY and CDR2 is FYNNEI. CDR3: CASAVGGDTDTQYF. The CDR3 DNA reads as TGTGCCAGTGCTGTGGGGGGGGACACAGATACGCAGTATTTT.

DNA of the CDR3: TGTGCCAGCAGCTCCCTCATGGGCCTTGAAGCTTTCTTT. This sequence encodes CASSSLMGLEAFF. This chain joins TRBV7-2 and TRBJ1-1; D ambiguous. Trimming stripped 4 bases from V and 7 bases from J, with 13 bases between. CDR3 length equals 13 residues. Germline V gene lookup returns CDR1 SGHTA and CDR2 FQGNSA.

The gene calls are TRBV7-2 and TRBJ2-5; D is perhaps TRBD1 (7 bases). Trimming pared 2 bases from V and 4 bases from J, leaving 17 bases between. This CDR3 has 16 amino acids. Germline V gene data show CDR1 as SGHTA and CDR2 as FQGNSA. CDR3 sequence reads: CASSLSAPGGGETQYF. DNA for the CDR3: TGTGCCAGCAGCTTATCGGCCCCAGGGGGAGGAGAGACCCAGTACTTC.

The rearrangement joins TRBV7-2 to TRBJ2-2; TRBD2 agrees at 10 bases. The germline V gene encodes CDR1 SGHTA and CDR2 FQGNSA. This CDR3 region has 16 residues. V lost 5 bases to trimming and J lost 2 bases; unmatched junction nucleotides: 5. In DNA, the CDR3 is TGTGCCAGCAGCCCTCTAGCGGGAGTCAACACCGGGGAGCTGTTTTTT. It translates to CASSPLAGVNTGELFF.

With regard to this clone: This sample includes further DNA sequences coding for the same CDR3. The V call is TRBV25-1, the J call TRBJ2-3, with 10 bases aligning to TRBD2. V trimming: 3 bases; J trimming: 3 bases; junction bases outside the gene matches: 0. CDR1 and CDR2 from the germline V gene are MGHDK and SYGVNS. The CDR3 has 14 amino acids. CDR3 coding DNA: TGTGCCAGCAGTGAGACTAGCGGGACAGATACGCAGTATTTT. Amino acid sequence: CASSETSGTDTQYF. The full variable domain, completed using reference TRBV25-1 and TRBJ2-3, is EADIYQTPRYLVIGTGKKITLECSQTMGHDKMYWYQQDPGMELHLIHYSYGVNSTEKGDLSSESTVSRIRTEHFPLTLESARPSHTSQYLCASSETSGTDTQYFGPGTRLTVL.

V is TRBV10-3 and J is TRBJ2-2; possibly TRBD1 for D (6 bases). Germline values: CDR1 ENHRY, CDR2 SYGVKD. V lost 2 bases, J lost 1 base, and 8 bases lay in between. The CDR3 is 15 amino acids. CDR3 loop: CAISETGQNTGELFF. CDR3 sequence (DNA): TGTGCCATCAGTGAGACGGGACAGAACACCGGGGAGCTGTTTTTT.

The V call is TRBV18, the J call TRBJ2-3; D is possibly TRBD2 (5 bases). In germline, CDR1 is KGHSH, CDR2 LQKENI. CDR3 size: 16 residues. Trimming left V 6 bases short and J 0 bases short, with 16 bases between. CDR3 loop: CASSPTPDSSTDTQYF. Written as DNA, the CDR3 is TGTGCCAGCTCCCCGACACCGGACTCTAGCACAGATACGCAGTATTTT.

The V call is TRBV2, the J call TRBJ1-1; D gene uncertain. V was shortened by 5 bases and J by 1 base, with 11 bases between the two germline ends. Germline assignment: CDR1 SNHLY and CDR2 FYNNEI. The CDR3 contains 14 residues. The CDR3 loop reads CASSLALANTEAFF. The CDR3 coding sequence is TGTGCCAGCAGTTTGGCGTTAGCGAACACTGAAGCTTTCTTT.

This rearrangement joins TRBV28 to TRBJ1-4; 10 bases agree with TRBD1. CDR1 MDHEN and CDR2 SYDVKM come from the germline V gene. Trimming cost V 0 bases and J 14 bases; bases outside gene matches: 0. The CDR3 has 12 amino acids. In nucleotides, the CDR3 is TGTGCCAGCAGTTTATGGACAGGGGGCCTGTTTTTT. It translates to CASSLWTGGLFF. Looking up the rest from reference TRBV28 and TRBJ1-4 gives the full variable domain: DVKVTQSSRYLVKRTGEKVFLECVQDMDHENMFWYRQDPGLGLRLIYFSYDVKMKEKGDIPEGYSVSREKKERFSLILESASTNQTSMYLCASSLWTGGLFFGSGTQLSVL.

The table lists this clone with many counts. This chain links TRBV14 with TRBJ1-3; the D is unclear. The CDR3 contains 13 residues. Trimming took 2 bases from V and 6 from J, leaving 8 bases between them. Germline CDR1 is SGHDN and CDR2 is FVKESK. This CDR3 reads CASSQIPVNTIYF. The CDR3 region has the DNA TGTGCCAGCAGCCAAATCCCCGTAAACACCATATATTTT.

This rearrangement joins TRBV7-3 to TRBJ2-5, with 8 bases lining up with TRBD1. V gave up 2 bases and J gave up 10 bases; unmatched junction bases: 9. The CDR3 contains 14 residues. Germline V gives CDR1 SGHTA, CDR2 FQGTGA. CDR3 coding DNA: TGTGCCAGCAGCTTAGGGTCCACAGGGGGTAACCAGTACTTC. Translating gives CASSLGSTGGNQYF.

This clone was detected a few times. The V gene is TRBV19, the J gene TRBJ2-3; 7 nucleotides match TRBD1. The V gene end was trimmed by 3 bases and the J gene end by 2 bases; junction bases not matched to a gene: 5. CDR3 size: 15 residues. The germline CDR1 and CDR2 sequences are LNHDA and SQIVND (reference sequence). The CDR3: CASSIDRDATDTQYF. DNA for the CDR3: TGTGCCAGTAGTATCGACAGGGATGCCACAGATACGCAGTATTTT.

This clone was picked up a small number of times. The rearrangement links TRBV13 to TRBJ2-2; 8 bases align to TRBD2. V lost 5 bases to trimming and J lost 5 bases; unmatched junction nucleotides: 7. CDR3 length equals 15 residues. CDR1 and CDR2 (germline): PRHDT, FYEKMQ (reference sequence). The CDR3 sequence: CASSNSGRPTGELFF. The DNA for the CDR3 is TGTGCCAGCAGCAACAGCGGGAGACCGACCGGGGAGCTGTTTTTT.

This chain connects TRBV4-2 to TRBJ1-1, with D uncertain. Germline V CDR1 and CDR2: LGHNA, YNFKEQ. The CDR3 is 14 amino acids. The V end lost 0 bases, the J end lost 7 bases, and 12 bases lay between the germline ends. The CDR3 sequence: CASSQDNSRGEAFF. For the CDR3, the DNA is TGTGCCAGCAGCCAAGATAATTCCCGCGGTGAAGCTTTCTTT.

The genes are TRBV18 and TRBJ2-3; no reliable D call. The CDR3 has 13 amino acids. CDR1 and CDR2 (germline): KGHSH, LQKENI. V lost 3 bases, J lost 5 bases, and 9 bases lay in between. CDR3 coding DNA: TGTGCCAGCTCACCGGCTTCAGGAGATACGCAGTATTTT. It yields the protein CASSPASGDTQYF.